This T cell receptor beta chain was captured in a study of PD-1 blockade in classical Hodgkin lymphoma. Study-wide points: CD4+ TCR diversity, unlike CD8+, rose significantly by C4D1.

A word on this clone: The antigen is unknown.

The V and J ends lost 5 bases and 4 bases respectively, with 18 bases between them. CDR3 length: 16 residues. Germline CDR1 MNHEY, CDR2 SMNVEV (reference sequence). Data came from immunoSEQ multiplex PCR; TCRdb stores just in-frame clones and leaves some out. Of about 27,000 clones detected, about 91% appear once; the ten largest clones hold approximately 6.3%. All trial patients relapsed after autologous stem cell transplantation. After thawing, PBMCs were subjected to magnetic negative selection to isolate CD8+ T cells. This receptor was obtained from a human donor with classical Hodgkin lymphoma. Sequencing used CD8+ T cells from blood, obtained at baseline. The chain links TRBV27 to TRBJ1-5, with D perhaps TRBD1 (5 bases). CDR3 DNA: TGTGCCAGCAGTGTCCGGCTCAGGGCTGGAAATCAGCCCCAGCATTTT. It codes for CASSVRLRAGNQPQHF.